Presented here are 20 T cell receptor beta chains from one specimen sequenced in a study of OX40 agonist ivuxolimab in advanced cancers. Here immunoSEQ multiplex PCR was the method, and the copy in TCRdb shows in-frame clones only, minus some. Here the sample spans tens of thousands of clones, over 80% being singletons. This specimen was CD4+ or CD8+ T cells sorted from blood, taken in a trial of the OX40 agonist ivuxolimab. Every receptor here comes from an adult with an advanced solid tumor such as melanoma, head and neck, liver or kidney cancer.

The V gene is TRBV5-1, the J gene TRBJ2-7; no firm D call. CDR3 length: 12 amino acids. Germline V gene lookup returns CDR1 SGHRS and CDR2 YFSETQ. Trimming pared 2 bases from V and 3 bases from J, leaving 6 bases between. The CDR3 protein is CASSFDNYEQYF. Here the CDR3 DNA reads TGCGCCAGCAGCTTCGACAACTACGAGCAGTACTTC.

The rearrangement links TRBV7-9 to TRBJ2-1; 7 nucleotides align to TRBD2. CDR3 size: 13 residues. The germline CDR1 and CDR2 sequences are SEHNR and FQNEAQ (reference sequence). V dropped 2 bases and J dropped 8; count of bases not matched to a gene: 3. CDR3 sequence reads: CASSLSGRDEQFF. CDR3 coding DNA: TGTGCCAGCAGCTTATCAGGGAGGGATGAGCAGTTCTTC.

The chain couples TRBV6-5 to TRBJ2-6; unclear D gene. Germline CDR1 MNHEY, CDR2 SVGAGI. The CDR3 runs 15 residues. Trimming removed 7 bases at V and 0 bases at J, with 10 bases between. CDR3: CASTRSLSGANVLTF. The CDR3 DNA reads TGTGCCAGCACCCGGTCCCTCTCTGGGGCCAACGTCCTGACTTTC.

The chain is built from TRBV21-1 and TRBJ2-1; whether TRBD2, the table's D call, matches the DNA was not checked. TRBV21-1 counts as a pseudogene. The CDR3 contains 14 residues. In DNA form, the CDR3 reads TGTGCCAGGATAGACCGGGAGGGGTACGCCAAGCAGTTCTTC. Encoded protein: CARIDREGYAKQFF.

The chain employs TRBV13 and TRBJ1-1, with D maybe TRBD1 (5 bases). Deletions cut 8 bases from V and 4 bases from J, with 20 bases between. Per the germline V gene, CDR1 is PRHDT and CDR2 is FYEKMQ (reference sequence). The length of the CDR3 is 15 residues. CDR3 DNA sequence: TGTGCCAGCCAACGAGAGGGGACCCACCCCACTGAAGCTTTCTTT. Residues: CASQREGTHPTEAFF.

This chain uses TRBV6-6 with TRBJ1-1; D not resolved. Germline loops: CDR1 MNHNY, CDR2 SVGAGI (reference sequence). The CDR3 totals 12 residues. Deletions cut 5 bases from V and 5 bases from J, with 9 bases between. CDR3 residues: CASSRTGTEAFF. The CDR3 DNA reads as TGTGCCAGCAGTCGTACCGGAACTGAAGCTTTCTTT.

This chain connects TRBV6-5 to TRBJ2-3, with TRBD1 matching over 9 bases. Germline CDR1 reads MNHEY; CDR2 reads SVGAGI. With V trimmed by 5 bases and J by 7 bases, 10 bases remained unmatched. The CDR3 sequence is 15 residues long. The CDR3 loop is CASSPPGTGRYTQYF. Here the CDR3 DNA reads TGTGCCAGCAGTCCTCCCGGGACAGGGAGATATACGCAGTATTTT.

This sequence joins TRBV27 and TRBJ1-2, with D possibly TRBD1 on 5 matching bases. CDR3 size: 13 residues. CDR1 and CDR2 from the germline V gene are MNHEY and SMNVEV (reference sequence). V was clipped by 5 bases and J by 3 bases, with 10 bases between them. The CDR3 nucleotides read TGTGCCAGCAGTCTCCAGGGTGACTATGGCTACACCTTC. It encodes CASSLQGDYGYTF.

The chain employs TRBV7-2 and TRBJ1-3; D not certain. The V end lost 2 bases, the J end lost 0 bases, and 11 bases lay between the germline ends. The CDR3 spans 16 residues. Germline values: CDR1 SGHTA, CDR2 FQGNSA. The CDR3 DNA sequence: TGTGCCAGCAGCTTATCGGCCACATACTCTGGAAACACCATATATTTT. Protein sequence: CASSLSATYSGNTIYF.

This rearrangement joins TRBV5-6 to TRBJ2-3; D unclear. Germline V gives CDR1 SGHDT, CDR2 YYEEEE. The CDR3 is 13 residues long. The ends were cut back, 3 bases at V and 0 bases at J, with 5 bases in the middle. CDR3 sequence: CASSSSSTDTQYF. The CDR3 DNA sequence: TGTGCCAGCAGCTCCAGTAGCACAGATACGCAGTATTTT.

V gene TRBV5-1 combines with J gene TRBJ2-3; no clear D gene. The V end was cut by 0 bases, the J end by 2 bases, with 10 bases between. From germline, CDR1 is SGHRS and CDR2 YFSETQ. This CDR3 has 15 residues. Here the CDR3 DNA reads TGCGCCAGCAGCTTGGCAGTTCAGAACACAGATACGCAGTATTTT. As protein: CASSLAVQNTDTQYF.

This chain connects TRBV30 to TRBJ2-1; a possible D gene is TRBD2 (6 bases). Deletions cut 0 bases from V and 3 bases from J, with 24 bases between. Germline V gene lookup returns CDR1 GTSNPN and CDR2 SVGIG (reference sequence). The CDR3 runs 19 residues. The CDR3 region has the DNA TGTGCCTGGAGTGTACGGTCTAGCGCGAACATTCACCTCTACAATGAGCAGTTCTTC. Translated, it gives CAWSVRSSANIHLYNEQFF.

Only one count was recorded for this clone. The chain uses TRBV15 and TRBJ2-5; D not resolved. V lost 1 base, J lost 4 bases, and 7 bases lay in between. The CDR3 totals 13 residues. Germline V gene sequence: CDR1 LNHNV, CDR2 YYDKDF (reference sequence). The chain's CDR3 is CATSRAVSETQYF. The CDR3, as DNA: TGTGCCACCAGCAGAGCGGTGTCAGAGACCCAGTACTTC.

This chain uses TRBV18 with TRBJ1-3, with TRBD1 matching over 7 bases. In germline, CDR1 is KGHSH, CDR2 LQKENI. The CDR3 spans 15 residues. V trimming: 3 bases; J trimming: 2 bases; junction bases outside the gene matches: 4. The CDR3 loop is CASSPSGTAGNTIYF. The CDR3 bases are TGTGCCAGCTCACCCTCCGGGACAGCTGGAAACACCATATATTTT.

V usage is TRBV5-4 and J usage is TRBJ1-1, with TRBD1 as a possible D gene (5 bases). Germline assignment: CDR1 SGHNT and CDR2 YYREEE (reference sequence). The V gene lost 2 bases and the J gene lost 0 bases, with 8 bases spanning the gap. CDR3 length equals 14 residues. This CDR3 reads CASSFQGMNTEAFF. Here the CDR3 DNA reads TGTGCCAGCAGCTTTCAGGGCATGAACACTGAAGCTTTCTTT.

This chain joins TRBV15 and TRBJ2-5, with D perhaps matching TRBD2 (5 bases). Between the trimmed V and J ends, which lost 7 bases and 4 bases, there was a span of 13 bases. The CDR3 contains 13 residues. Germline values: CDR1 LNHNV, CDR2 YYDKDF (reference sequence). The CDR3 nucleotides are TGTGCCACCAACCCAGGACTGGTAGAGACCCAGTACTTC. Amino acid sequence: CATNPGLVETQYF.

A few counts support this clone. CDR3 sequence: CASSFWTEEQFF. The DNA for the CDR3 is TGTGCCAGCAGCTTTTGGACGGAAGAGCAGTTCTTC. V gene TRBV7-2 combines with J gene TRBJ2-1; D call uncertain. The CDR3 totals 12 residues. Trimming stripped 3 bases from V and 10 bases from J, with 10 bases between. CDR1 is SGHTA and CDR2 is FQGNSA in the germline V gene.

The chain recombines TRBV7-9 with TRBJ1-4; the match to TRBD1 covers 7 bases. This CDR3 has 17 residues. Germline V gene lookup returns CDR1 SEHNR and CDR2 FQNEAQ (reference sequence). Trimming at V came to 1 base and at J to 0 bases, leaving 5 bases not matched to a gene. The chain's CDR3 is CASSLGWGQPTNEKLFF. The CDR3 DNA reads TGTGCCAGCAGCTTAGGGTGGGGACAGCCAACTAATGAAAAACTGTTTTTT. Variable domain in full (rest from reference TRBV7-9 and TRBJ1-4): DTGVSQNPRHKITKRGQNVTFRCDPISEHNRLYWYRQTLGQGPEFLTYFQNEAQLEKSRLLSDRFSAERPKGSFSTLEIQRTEQGDSAMYLCASSLGWGQPTNEKLFFGSGTQLSVL.

The chain couples TRBV4-3 to TRBJ2-3; D is undetermined. In germline, CDR1 is LGHNA, CDR2 YSLEER. The CDR3 is made up of 16 amino acids. Deletions cut 5 bases from V and 2 bases from J, with 17 bases between. In nucleotides, the CDR3 is TGCGCCAGCAGCTCAGACCCGCGAGAGTTCACAGATACGCAGTATTTT. Translated: CASSSDPREFTDTQYF.

V gene TRBV11-2 combines with J gene TRBJ1-6; no clear D. Germline lookup yields CDR1 SGHAT and CDR2 FQNNGV. The V end was cut by 7 bases, the J end by 0 bases, with 13 bases between. The CDR3 runs 16 residues. Here the CDR3 reads CASTAGEGSYNSPLHF. In nucleotides, the CDR3 is TGTGCCAGCACCGCCGGGGAGGGCTCCTATAATTCACCCCTCCACTTT.